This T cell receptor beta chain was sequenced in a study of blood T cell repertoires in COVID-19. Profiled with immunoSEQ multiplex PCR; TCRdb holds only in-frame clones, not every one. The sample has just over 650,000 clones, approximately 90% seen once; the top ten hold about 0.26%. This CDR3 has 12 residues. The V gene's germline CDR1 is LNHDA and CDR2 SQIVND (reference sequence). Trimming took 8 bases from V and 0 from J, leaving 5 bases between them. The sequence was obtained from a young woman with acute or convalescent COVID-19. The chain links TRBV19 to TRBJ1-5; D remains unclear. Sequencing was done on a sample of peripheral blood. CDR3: CASGLSNQPQHF. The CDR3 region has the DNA TGTGCCAGTGGCCTTAGCAATCAGCCCCAGCATTTT.